This entry features one TCR beta chain sequence. This CDR3 has 13 residues. Looked up from germline, CDR1 is MDHEN and CDR2 is SYDVKM. Deletions cut 3 bases from V and 6 bases from J, with 9 bases between. The table came from immunoSEQ multiplex PCR; TCRdb's copy has only in-frame clones and leaves some out. The data show around 220,000 clones, around 86% seen once. This record comes from a study of blood T cell repertoires in COVID-19. The sequence came from a woman between 45 and 65 years old with COVID-19, enrolled during active disease. The chain combines TRBV28 with TRBJ1-5, with D unresolved. Material: peripheral blood. The CDR3 nucleotides are TGTGCCAGCAGTTTTCCACCTAGTCAGCCCCAGCATTTT. Protein sequence: CASSFPPSQPQHF.